Described below is a single T cell receptor beta chain sequence and its context. What it binds is unknown. This sample is part of a study of PD-L1 blockade in urothelial cancer. Study information: Per blood sample, T cells had a median of about 150,000. Study-wide findings and caveats: Tumor-linked clones in blood grew more by 3 weeks in durable-benefit patients.

Germline CDR1 is MRHNA and CDR2 is SNTAGT. The CDR3 has 12 residues. The V end lost 2 bases, the J end lost 4 bases, and 3 bases lay between the germline ends. This sample's time point: peripheral blood 6 weeks after treatment start. TCRdb's copy holds only in-frame clones and misses some; the assay was immunoSEQ multiplex PCR. The sample has 95,000 to 150,000 clones, about 82% seen once. Specimen: PBMCs, collected around atezolizumab (anti-PD-L1) treatment. The source of this sequence is a man aged 50 or older with urothelial cancer. The V gene is TRBV6-4, the J gene TRBJ2-1; D is uncertain. CDR3 protein: CASSDRYNEQFF. The DNA for the CDR3 is TGTGCCAGCAGTGACCGTTACAATGAGCAGTTCTTC.